The 15 T cell receptor beta chains reported below all come from one sample, sequenced in a study of regulatory T cells in long-lasting Graves disease. Assembly of TCR beta libraries relied on iRepertoire HTBI primers together with Arm-PCR of CDR3 regions. MiXCR was run by TCRdb on the multiplex PCR reads, yielding one entry per CDR3 protein. The sample yields hundreds of thousands of distinct CDR3 sequences, 20% to 25% seen once. Time point of the sample: persistent/refractory GD, antithyroid drugs over 5 years with positive TRAb. RNA extracted from PBMCs served as the sequencing template. Specimen: peripheral blood mononuclear cells (PBMCs), collected when the disease was refractory, from a patient treated with antithyroid drugs. These receptors came from a female donor with Graves disease.

V usage is TRBV28 and J usage is TRBJ1-3; D gene uncertain. This CDR3 region has 13 residues. Looked up from germline, CDR1 is MDHEN and CDR2 is SYDVKM. V lost 8 bases, J lost 7 bases, and 15 bases lay in between. CDR3 nucleotides: TGTGCCAGCGGCCAGCCTTCAGAGAACACCATATATTTT. Translation: CASGQPSENTIYF.

This chain joins TRBV5-1 and TRBJ2-7; D is uncertain. Trimming pared 4 bases from V and 3 bases from J, leaving 11 bases between. The CDR3 spans 13 residues. Germline values: CDR1 SGHRS, CDR2 YFSETQ. CDR3 DNA: TGCGCCAGCAGCATAGGTGGAATCTACGAGCAGTACTTC. As protein: CASSIGGIYEQYF. Full variable domain (outside the CDR3, taken from reference TRBV5-1 and TRBJ2-7): KAGVTQTPRYLIKTRGQQVTLSCSPISGHRSVSWYQQTPGQGLQFLFEYFSETQRNKGNFPGRFSGRQFSNSRSEMNVSTLELGDSALYLCASSIGGIYEQYFGPGTRLTVT.

In this sample, this clonotype turned up a few times. The conserved phenylalanine or tryptophan is not found at the CDR3 terminus, so this likely reflects a read error. V gene TRBV4-3 combines with J gene TRBJ2-7; 10 bases line up with TRBD1. Trimming at V came to 4 bases and at J to 5 bases, leaving 5 bases not matched to a gene. CDR3 size: 14 residues. The V gene's germline CDR1 is LGHNA and CDR2 YSLEER. The CDR3 region is CASSPGTGADEQYL. Written as DNA, the CDR3 is TGCGCCAGCAGCCCCGGGACAGGGGCCGACGAGCAGTACCTC.

The chain uses TRBV12-3 or TRBV12-4 and TRBJ1-4; 9 bases line up with TRBD1. The CDR3 totals 13 residues. Losses at the gene ends were 6 bases for V and 6 bases for J; bases not matched to a gene: 2. DNA of the CDR3: TGTGCCAGCAGGAGGGACAGGGATGAAAAACTGTTTTTT. As protein: CASRRDRDEKLFF.

In this sample, this clonotype turned up a few times. Here the CDR3 reads CASSGFDGTEAFF. The CDR3 DNA sequence: TGTGCCAGCAGTGGATTTGATGGCACTGAAGCTTTCTTT. V is TRBV25-1 and J is TRBJ1-1; D uncertain. This CDR3 comprises 13 residues. Deletions cut 4 bases from V and 4 bases from J, with 10 bases between. The germline gives CDR1 MGHDK, CDR2 SYGVNS.

About this clonotype itself: Compared with germline, one end of the junction differs, possibly owing to a read error. The rearrangement uses TRBV7-7 and TRBJ1-3, with D unclear. The CDR3 consists of 13 residues. Germline V gene sequence: CDR1 SSHAT, CDR2 FNYEAQ (reference sequence). The CDR3 sequence is CASSLAPGNTIYF. The CDR3 nucleotides are TGTGCTAGCAGCTTAGCCCCTGGAAACACCATATATTTT.

There are a few counts of this clonotype. The genes are TRBV19 and TRBJ1-6; weak D call: TRBD1 (6 bases). This CDR3 region has 13 residues. CDR1 and CDR2 (germline): LNHDA, SQIVND (reference sequence). The V and J ends lost 10 bases and 5 bases respectively, with 12 bases between them. CDR3 in DNA: TGTGCCACGGCAAGGGGGGATAATTCACCCCTCCACTTT. It encodes CATARGDNSPLHF.

The J gene is TRBJ2-4, the V gene TRBV5-1; 7 bases map to TRBD1. The CDR3 totals 15 residues. The V gene's germline CDR1 is SGHRS and CDR2 YFSETQ. The V gene end was trimmed by 4 bases and the J gene end by 6 bases; junction bases not matched to a gene: 10. This chain's CDR3 is CASSRSPGQSNIQYF. The CDR3 DNA is TGCGCCAGCAGCAGATCCCCGGGACAGTCAAACATTCAGTACTTC.

This clonotype was observed a handful of times. V is TRBV29-1 and J is TRBJ2-2; 10 bases are a match to TRBD1. Germline values: CDR1 SQVTM, CDR2 ANQGSEA. The CDR3 spans 16 residues. V shed 3 bases, J shed 2 bases, and the junction held 6 bases outside the gene matches. The DNA for the CDR3 is TGCAGCGTTGAGTCCGGGACAGGGGTTAACACCGGGGAGCTGTTTTTT. Translating gives CSVESGTGVNTGELFF.

This clonotype has just one count. The chain carries TRBV5-6 and TRBJ1-5; D may be TRBD1 (5 bases). The V end was cut by 4 bases, the J end by 0 bases, with 14 bases between. Looked up from germline, CDR1 is SGHDT and CDR2 is YYEEEE. This CDR3 contains 16 residues. The DNA for the CDR3 is TGTGCCAGCAGCAAAAAGGACGGACATAGCAATCAGCCCCAGCATTTT. It yields the protein CASSKKDGHSNQPQHF.

This sequence joins TRBV12-3 or TRBV12-4 and TRBJ1-1; D is undetermined. The CDR3 length is 13 residues. Trimming took 3 bases from V and 7 from J, leaving 12 bases between them. In DNA form, the CDR3 reads TGTGCCAGCAGTTTCTCAGGAGACCTTGAAGCTTTCTTT. It encodes CASSFSGDLEAFF.

In this sample, this clonotype turned up many times. The chain couples TRBV2 to TRBJ2-7, with D unclear. Per germline, CDR1 SNHLY and CDR2 FYNNEI. Trimming removed 8 bases at V and 4 bases at J, with 21 bases between. The CDR3 runs to 15 residues. Here the CDR3 reads CASLVEAAWAYEQYF. CDR3 bases: TGTGCCAGCTTAGTCGAGGCCGCCTGGGCGTACGAGCAGTACTTC.

This clonotype was counted at least ten times. This chain links TRBV6-1 with TRBJ1-5; 7 bases fit TRBD1. The trim removed 7 bases at V and 4 bases at J, leaving 1 base unmatched. The CDR3 is made up of 12 amino acids. From germline, CDR1 is MNHNS and CDR2 SASEGT. CDR3 sequence: CASNRGNQPQHF. In DNA, the CDR3 is TGTGCCAGCAACAGGGGAAATCAGCCCCAGCATTTT.

The chain carries TRBV12-3 or TRBV12-4 and TRBJ1-3; no clear D. Between the trimmed V and J ends, which lost 3 bases and 4 bases, there was a span of 4 bases. The length of the CDR3 is 12 residues. CDR3 amino acids: CASSFEGNTIYF. CDR3 nucleotides: TGTGCCAGCAGTTTCGAAGGAAACACCATATATTTT.

V is TRBV6-5 and J is TRBJ2-1; no reliable D call. Germline V gene sequence: CDR1 MNHEY, CDR2 SVGAGI. Trimming pared 2 bases from V and 2 bases from J, leaving 16 bases between. There are 17 residues in the CDR3. The chain's CDR3 is CASSYRTTFLPYNEQFF. The CDR3 DNA is TGTGCCAGCAGTTACCGAACGACATTCCTGCCCTACAATGAGCAGTTCTTC.